This record looks at one TCR beta chain sequence and its context. What it recognizes is unknown. The sample originates from a study of T cells expressing NK-cell markers. Overall study context: Repertoire data for TCR beta were derived from sorted T cells (CD3+CD56+NKG2C+, CD3+CD56+NKG2C- and CD3+CD56-NKG2C+).

Study-level points and caveats: What remained unclear was the HCMV specificity of expanded NKG2C+ T cell clones. In a few donors, dominant clonotypes made up about 25-60.1% of CD3+CD56-NKG2C+ cells.

Germline CDR1 is KGHDR and CDR2 is SFDVKD. The CDR3 consists of 16 residues. TCRdb re-called the 5' RACE reads; every CDR3 protein appears as one record, without DNA. There are 120,000 to 150,000 distinct CDR3 sequences in the sample, with 9.5% to 15% held by the top ten. V is TRBV24-1 and J is TRBJ2-1; TCRdb indicates TRBD2, and absent DNA this call remains unverified. Sequencing was carried out using blood T cells: a sorted CD56 or NKG2C T cell subset, CD4+ or CD8+ T cells, or bulk PBMC T cells (not recorded which). The TCR originated in a man aged 18 to 30 in good health. CDR3 residues: CATSDPIAEPYNEQFF.